These T cell receptor beta chains were read from a single sample in a study of blood T cell repertoires in COVID-19. Sequencing was performed with immunoSEQ multiplex PCR; in TCRdb, only in-frame clones are kept and a portion is missing. The sample lists approximately 170,000 clones, roughly 91% occurring once. Sequenced input: peripheral blood. The origin of the receptors is a man between 18 and 35 years old with COVID-19, enrolled during active disease. The CDR3 runs from the conserved cysteine through the conserved F or W. Fields, in order: V gene, J gene, D gene, CDR3 length, clone size, CDR3 protein, CDR3 DNA. The D gene is left open where the match is weak. The size field is filled for only some rows; it gives once, few, many or a size class.

>TRBV28|TRBJ2-3|NA|13|NA
CASSSNMADTQYF
TGTGCCAGCAGTTCGAACATGGCAGATACGCAGTATTTT
>TRBV19|TRBJ2-1|TRBD1|16|NA
CASSATGTGGYNEQFF
TGTGCCAGTAGTGCCACCGGGACAGGGGGCTACAATGAGCAGTTCTTC
>TRBV19|TRBJ1-6|NA|14|NA
CASNARVGNSPLHF
TGTGCCAGTAATGCCCGGGTCGGTAATTCACCCCTCCACTTT
>TRBV7-2|TRBJ2-7|NA|15|NA
CASSLEYGSPYEQYF
TGTGCCAGCAGCTTAGAGTATGGCAGTCCCTACGAGCAGTACTTC
>TRBV6-5|TRBJ1-2|TRBD1|14|NA
CASSYSTGVGGYTF
TGTGCCAGCAGTTATTCGACAGGGGTAGGGGGCTACACCTTC
>TRBV30|TRBJ2-1|NA|12|NA
CAWSNSGNEQFF
TGTGCCTGGAGTAATAGCGGCAATGAGCAGTTCTTC
>TRBV14|TRBJ1-5|NA|13|NA
CASSQDRSQPQHF
TGTGCCAGCAGCCAAGACCGAAGCCAGCCCCAGCATTTT
>TRBV30|TRBJ2-7|TRBD1|14|NA
CAWSTGTGPSVQYF
TGTGCCTGGAGTACCGGGACAGGGCCCTCGGTGCAGTACTTC
>TRBV7-2|TRBJ2-3|NA|14|once
CASSVWDSADTQYF
TGTGCCAGCAGCGTATGGGACTCCGCAGATACGCAGTATTTT
>TRBV28|TRBJ2-7|NA|13|NA
CASRPEALYKQYF
TGTGCCAGCAGACCCGAGGCGCTCTATAAGCAGTACTTC
>TRBV5-6|TRBJ2-7|NA|13|NA
CASRLTGFYEQYF
TGTGCCAGCAGATTGACAGGTTTCTACGAGCAGTACTTC
>TRBV5-8|TRBJ2-7|NA|14|NA
CASSWVRGSYEQYF
TGTGCCAGCAGCTGGGTCAGGGGCTCCTACGAGCAGTACTTC
>TRBV5-4|TRBJ2-1|TRBD2|13|NA
CAWTSGSYNEQFF
TGTGCCTGGACTAGCGGCTCCTACAATGAGCAGTTCTTC
>TRBV19|TRBJ2-7|TRBD2|18|NA
CASTPKASGLSGIYEQYF
TGTGCCAGTACTCCAAAGGCTAGCGGACTGTCGGGGATCTACGAGCAGTACTTC
>TRBV7-9|TRBJ2-7|NA|14|NA
CASSGGRSSYEQYF
TGTGCCAGCAGCGGAGGCCGGAGCTCCTACGAGCAGTACTTC
>TRBV24-1|TRBJ1-2|TRBD1|14|NA
CATSDSTGAQGYTF
TGTGCCACCAGTGATTCAACAGGGGCGCAGGGCTACACCTTC
>TRBV7-8|TRBJ1-1|TRBD1|14|NA
CASSFWTGGTEAFF
TGTGCCAGCAGCTTTTGGACAGGGGGCACTGAAGCTTTCTTT
>TRBV5-1|TRBJ1-4|TRBD1|14|NA
CASSSDRESEKLLF
TGCGCCAGCAGCTCTGACAGGGAGAGTGAAAAACTGCTTTTT
>TRBV13|TRBJ2-7|TRBD2|14|NA
CASSAGLLSYEQYF
TGTGCCAGCAGCGCGGGACTACTTTCCTACGAGCAGTACTTC
>TRBV19|TRBJ1-1|NA|14|NA
CASRPEQGNTEAFF
TGTGCCAGTAGACCCGAACAGGGGAACACTGAAGCTTTCTTT
>TRBV11-2|TRBJ1-1|NA|13|NA
CASSPRVGAEAFF
TGTGCCAGCAGTCCCAGGGTCGGAGCTGAAGCTTTCTTT
>TRBV4-1|TRBJ2-2|TRBD1|15|NA
CASRRAGGQTGELFF
TGCGCCAGCAGGCGGGCAGGGGGCCAGACCGGGGAGCTGTTTTTT
>TRBV7-7|TRBJ1-3|NA|13|NA
CASSSGGGNTIYF
TGTGCTAGCAGCTCCGGCGGTGGAAACACCATATATTTT
>TRBV27|TRBJ2-4|NA|15|NA
CASRPEPTPINIQYF
TGTGCCAGCAGGCCGGAGCCGACTCCAATAAACATTCAGTACTTC
>TRBV7-9|TRBJ2-1|NA|14|few
CASSSRLGVDEQFF
TGTGCCAGCAGCTCCCGACTAGGGGTCGATGAGCAGTTCTTC
>TRBV5-1|TRBJ1-1|NA|14|NA
CASSLDFSDTEAFF
TGCGCCAGCAGCTTGGATTTCTCGGACACTGAAGCTTTCTTT
>TRBV5-4|TRBJ2-7|NA|16|NA
CASSSFPGRSSYEQYF
TGTGCCAGCAGCTCCTTCCCCGGGAGAAGCTCCTACGAGCAGTACTTC
>TRBV7-6|TRBJ2-7|TRBD1|14|NA
CASSPGTVDYEQYF
TGTGCCAGCAGCCCAGGGACAGTAGACTACGAGCAGTACTTC
>TRBV6-5|TRBJ2-7|NA|11|once
CATHYRREQYF
TGTGCCACCCATTACAGGCGCGAGCAGTACTTC
>TRBV27|TRBJ2-5|NA|14|NA
CASGTSPGVGTQYF
TGTGCCAGCGGGACATCCCCCGGAGTTGGGACCCAGTACTTC
>TRBV27|TRBJ2-1|TRBD1|12|NA
CASSPRGHEQFF
TGTGCCAGCAGCCCTAGGGGGCACGAGCAGTTCTTC
>TRBV18|TRBJ2-2|NA|14|NA
CASSVTGDSGELFF
TGTGCCAGCTCAGTAACAGGTGACTCCGGGGAGCTGTTTTTT
>TRBV10-3|TRBJ2-5|NA|13|NA
CAICRGYQETQYF
TGTGCCATCTGTAGGGGGTACCAAGAGACCCAGTACTTC
>TRBV2|TRBJ2-7|TRBD1|17|NA
CASSANPGTGDLYEQYF
TGTGCCAGCAGTGCGAACCCCGGGACAGGGGATCTGTACGAGCAGTACTTC
>TRBV11-2|TRBJ2-1|TRBD2|18|NA
CASSLTSGRPHSYNEQFF
TGTGCCAGCAGCCTGACTAGCGGGAGGCCTCACTCCTACAATGAGCAGTTCTTC
>TRBV2|TRBJ1-5|NA|14|NA
CASSGGRGHQPQHF
TGTGCCAGCAGTGGGGGGAGGGGCCATCAGCCCCAGCATTTT
>TRBV28|TRBJ2-3|NA|14|NA
CASTSGRSPDTQYF
TGTGCCAGCACTTCGGGGAGATCCCCAGATACGCAGTATTTT
>TRBV30|TRBJ2-1|NA|16|NA
CAWSVGTLLLDNEQFF
TGTGCCTGGAGTGTAGGTACTTTACTGCTAGACAATGAGCAGTTCTTC
>TRBV10-3|TRBJ2-7|TRBD1|15|NA
CAISESMGQGSEQYF
TGTGCCATCAGTGAGTCGATGGGACAGGGTTCCGAGCAGTACTTC
>TRBV28|TRBJ2-1|TRBD2|15|few
CASSPGLAGINEQFF
TGTGCCAGCAGTCCCGGACTAGCGGGAATCAATGAGCAGTTCTTC
>TRBV15|TRBJ1-1|TRBD1|15|NA
CATSRDYAGGTEAFF
TGTGCCACCAGCAGAGATTACGCAGGGGGCACTGAAGCTTTCTTT
>TRBV3-1/TRBV3-2|TRBJ1-2|TRBD1|14|once
CASSHNDRGHGYTF
TGTGCCAGCAGCCATAACGACAGGGGGCACGGCTACACCTTC
>TRBV3-1/TRBV3-2|TRBJ2-3|NA|14|NA
CASSQGIQGDTQYF
TGTGCCAGCAGCCAAGGGATTCAGGGAGATACGCAGTATTTT
>TRBV30|TRBJ1-5|NA|15|NA
CAWRVQGIGNQPQHF
TGTGCCTGGAGAGTACAGGGTATTGGCAATCAGCCCCAGCATTTT
>TRBV5-4|TRBJ2-7|NA|14|NA
CASSSGLSSYEQYF
TGTGCCAGCAGCTCAGGCTTAAGCTCCTACGAGCAGTACTTC
>TRBV7-9|TRBJ2-5|NA|15|NA
CASSVLKAPGETQYF
TGTGCCAGCAGCGTCCTTAAGGCCCCAGGAGAGACCCAGTACTTC
>TRBV7-9|TRBJ2-4|TRBD2|16|NA
CASSYPGLGTKNIQYF
TGTGCCAGCAGCTACCCGGGACTAGGGACCAAAAACATTCAGTACTTC
>TRBV7-9|TRBJ1-6|NA|15|NA
CASSLDGGISSPLHF
TGTGCCAGCAGCTTAGACGGGGGGATTAGTTCACCCCTCCACTTT
>TRBV7-9|TRBJ2-7|NA|13|NA
CASSEGAGYEQYF
TGTGCCAGCAGCGAAGGCGCAGGTTACGAGCAGTACTTC